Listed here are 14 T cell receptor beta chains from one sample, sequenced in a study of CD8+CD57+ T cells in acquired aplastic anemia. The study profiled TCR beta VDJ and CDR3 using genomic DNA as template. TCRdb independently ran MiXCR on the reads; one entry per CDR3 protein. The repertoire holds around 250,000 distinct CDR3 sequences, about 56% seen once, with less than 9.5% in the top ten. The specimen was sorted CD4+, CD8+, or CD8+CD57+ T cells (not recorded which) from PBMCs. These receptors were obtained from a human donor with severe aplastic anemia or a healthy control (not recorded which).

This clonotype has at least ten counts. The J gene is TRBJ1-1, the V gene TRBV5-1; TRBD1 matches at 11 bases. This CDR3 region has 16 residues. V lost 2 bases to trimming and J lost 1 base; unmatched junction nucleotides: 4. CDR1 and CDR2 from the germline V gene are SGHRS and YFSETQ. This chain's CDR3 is CASSLGQGAKNTEAFF. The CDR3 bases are TGCGCCAGCAGCTTAGGACAGGGGGCGAAGAACACTGAAGCTTTCTTT.

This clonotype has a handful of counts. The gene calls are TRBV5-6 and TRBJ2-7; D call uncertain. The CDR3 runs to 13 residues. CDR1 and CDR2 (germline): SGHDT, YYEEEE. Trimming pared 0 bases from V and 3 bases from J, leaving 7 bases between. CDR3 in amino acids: CASSLVTVYEQYF. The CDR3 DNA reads TGTGCCAGCAGCTTGGTAACAGTCTACGAGCAGTACTTC.

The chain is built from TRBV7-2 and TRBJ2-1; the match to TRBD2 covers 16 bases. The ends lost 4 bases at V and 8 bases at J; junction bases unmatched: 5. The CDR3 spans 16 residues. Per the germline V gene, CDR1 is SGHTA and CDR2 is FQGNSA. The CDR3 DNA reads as TGTGCCAGCAGCTCTGGGACTAGCGGGAGGGTCTATGAGCAGTTCTTC. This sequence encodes CASSSGTSGRVYEQFF. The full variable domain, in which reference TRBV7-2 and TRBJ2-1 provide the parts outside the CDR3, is GAGVSQSPSNKVTEKGKDVELRCDPISGHTALYWYRQSLGQGLEFLIYFQGNSAPDKSGLPSDRFSAERTGGSVSTLTIQRTQQEDSAVYLCASSSGTSGRVYEQFFGPGTRLTVL.

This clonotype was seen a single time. The CDR3 coding sequence is TGCAGTGCCAGCAGCTCCGGGACATCTGGAAACACCATATATTTT. Its protein product is CSASSSGTSGNTIYF. The J gene is TRBJ1-3, the V gene TRBV20-1; a possible D gene is TRBD1 (6 bases). The germline V gene encodes CDR1 DFQATT and CDR2 SNEGSKA (reference sequence). The CDR3 has 15 residues. The germline V and J ends were trimmed by 6 bases and 1 base, with 16 bases remaining between them.

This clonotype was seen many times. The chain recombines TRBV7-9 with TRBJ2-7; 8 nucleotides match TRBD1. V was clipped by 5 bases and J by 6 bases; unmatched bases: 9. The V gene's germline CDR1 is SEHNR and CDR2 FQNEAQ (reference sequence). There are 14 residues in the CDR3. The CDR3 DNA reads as TGTGCCAGCAGCCGACAGGGGTCTAAGGCCGAGCAGTACTTC. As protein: CASSRQGSKAEQYF.

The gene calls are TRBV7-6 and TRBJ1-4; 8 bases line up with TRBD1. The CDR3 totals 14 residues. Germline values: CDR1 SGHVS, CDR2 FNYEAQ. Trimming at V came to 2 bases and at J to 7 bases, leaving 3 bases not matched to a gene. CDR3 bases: TGTGCCAGCAGCTTATGGGGGACAGGTGAAAAACTGTTTTTT. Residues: CASSLWGTGEKLFF. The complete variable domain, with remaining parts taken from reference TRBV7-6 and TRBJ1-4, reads GAGVSQSPRYKVTKRGQDVALRCDPISGHVSLYWYRQALGQGPEFLTYFNYEAQQDKSGLPNDRFSAERPEGSISTLTIQRTEQRDSAMYRCASSLWGTGEKLFFGSGTQLSVL.

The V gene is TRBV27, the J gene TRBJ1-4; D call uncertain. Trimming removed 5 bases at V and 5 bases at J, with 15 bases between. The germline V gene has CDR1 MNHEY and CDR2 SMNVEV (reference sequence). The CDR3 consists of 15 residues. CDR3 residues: CASSTRRVSNEKLFF. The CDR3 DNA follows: TGTGCCAGCAGTACCCGAAGGGTTTCGAATGAAAAACTGTTTTTT.

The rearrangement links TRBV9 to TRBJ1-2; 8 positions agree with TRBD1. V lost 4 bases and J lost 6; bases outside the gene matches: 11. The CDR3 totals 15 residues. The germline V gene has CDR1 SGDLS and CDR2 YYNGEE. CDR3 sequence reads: CASSSRDRRSHGYTF. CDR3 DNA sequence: TGTGCCAGCAGCTCCCGGGACAGGAGATCTCATGGCTACACCTTC.

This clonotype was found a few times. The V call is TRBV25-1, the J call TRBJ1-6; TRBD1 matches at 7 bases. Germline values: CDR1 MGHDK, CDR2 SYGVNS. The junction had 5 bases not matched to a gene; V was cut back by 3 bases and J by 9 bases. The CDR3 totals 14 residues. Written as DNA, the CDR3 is TGTGCCAGCAGTGATAGCAGGGGGAGTTCACCCCTCCACTTT. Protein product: CASSDSRGSSPLHF.

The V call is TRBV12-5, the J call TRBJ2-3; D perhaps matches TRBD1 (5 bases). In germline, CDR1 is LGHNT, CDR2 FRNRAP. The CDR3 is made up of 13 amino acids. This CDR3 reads CASRVGNTDTQYF. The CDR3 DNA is TGTGCCAGCAGGGTCGGCAACACAGATACGCAGTATTTT.

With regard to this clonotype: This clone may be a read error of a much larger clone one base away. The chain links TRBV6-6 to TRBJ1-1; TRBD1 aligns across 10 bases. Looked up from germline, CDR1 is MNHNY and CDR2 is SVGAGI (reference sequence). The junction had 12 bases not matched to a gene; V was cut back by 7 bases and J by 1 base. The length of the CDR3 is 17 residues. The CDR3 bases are TGTGCCAGCACAAACGCGGGGACAGGGGCGAAGAACACTGAAGCTTTCTTT. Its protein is CASTNAGTGAKNTEAFF.

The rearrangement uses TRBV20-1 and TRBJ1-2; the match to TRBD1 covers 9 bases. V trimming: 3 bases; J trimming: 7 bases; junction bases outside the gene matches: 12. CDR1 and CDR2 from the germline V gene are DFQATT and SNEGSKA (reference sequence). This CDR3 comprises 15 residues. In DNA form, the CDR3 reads TGCAGTGCTAGTAACCAGGGACAGGGAATCATTGGCTACACCTTC. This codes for CSASNQGQGIIGYTF.

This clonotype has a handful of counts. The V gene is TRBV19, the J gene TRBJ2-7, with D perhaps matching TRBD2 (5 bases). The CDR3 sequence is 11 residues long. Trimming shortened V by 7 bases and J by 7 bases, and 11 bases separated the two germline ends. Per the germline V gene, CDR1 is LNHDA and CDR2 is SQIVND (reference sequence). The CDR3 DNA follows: TGTGCCAGTACTGACTCGGGAGAGCAGTACTTC. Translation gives CASTDSGEQYF.

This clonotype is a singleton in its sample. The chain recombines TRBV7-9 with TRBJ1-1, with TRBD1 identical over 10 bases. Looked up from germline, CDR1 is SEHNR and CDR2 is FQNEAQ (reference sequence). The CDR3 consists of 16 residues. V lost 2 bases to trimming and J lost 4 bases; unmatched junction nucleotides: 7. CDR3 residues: CASSLHDGTGATEAFF. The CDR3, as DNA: TGTGCCAGCAGCTTACACGATGGGACAGGGGCCACTGAAGCTTTCTTT. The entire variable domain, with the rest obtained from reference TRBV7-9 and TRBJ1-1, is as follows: DTGVSQNPRHKITKRGQNVTFRCDPISEHNRLYWYRQTLGQGPEFLTYFQNEAQLEKSRLLSDRFSAERPKGSFSTLEIQRTEQGDSAMYLCASSLHDGTGATEAFFGQGTRLTVV.